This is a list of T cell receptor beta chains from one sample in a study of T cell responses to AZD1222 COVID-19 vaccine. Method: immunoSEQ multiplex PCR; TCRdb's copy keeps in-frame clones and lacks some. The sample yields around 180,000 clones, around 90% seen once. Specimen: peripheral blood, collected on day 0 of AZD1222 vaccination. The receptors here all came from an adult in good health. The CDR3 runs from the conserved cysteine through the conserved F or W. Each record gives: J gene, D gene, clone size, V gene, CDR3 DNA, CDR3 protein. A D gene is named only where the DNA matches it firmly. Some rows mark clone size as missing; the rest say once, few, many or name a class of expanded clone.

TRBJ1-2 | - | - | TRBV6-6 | TGTGCCAGCAGTTACGGGGCTGGCTACACCTTC | CASSYGAGYTF
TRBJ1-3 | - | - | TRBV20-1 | TGCAGTGCTAAGGAGATTCTCCCGATCTTT | CSAKEILPIF
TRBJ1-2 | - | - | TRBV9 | TGTGCCAGCAGCGCACTACAGGGACCCTATGGCTACACCTTC | CASSALQGPYGYTF
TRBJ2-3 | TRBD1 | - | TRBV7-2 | TGTGCCAGCAGCTTAGGGGACAGGGCTGCAGATACGCAGTATTTT | CASSLGDRAADTQYF
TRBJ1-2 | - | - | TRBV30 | TGTGCCTGGAGCACCCGTCAGGGAAGAGGCTATGGCTACACCTTC | CAWSTRQGRGYGYTF
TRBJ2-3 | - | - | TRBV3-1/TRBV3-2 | TGTGCCAGCAGCCGGGACGGACTCACAGATACGCAGTATTTT | CASSRDGLTDTQYF
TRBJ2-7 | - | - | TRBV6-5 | TGTGCCACCTCTTACGGGGGGCTCTACGAGCAGTACTTC | CATSYGGLYEQYF
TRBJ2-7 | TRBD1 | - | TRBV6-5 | TGTGCCACCCGCCCGGACAGGGGGCTAGGGGAGCAGTACTTC | CATRPDRGLGEQYF
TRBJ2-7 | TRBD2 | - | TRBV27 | TGTGCCAGCAGGGGGTCTAGCGGGGCCCTACGTGATCAGTACTTC | CASRGSSGALRDQYF
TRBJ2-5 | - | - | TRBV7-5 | TGTGCCAGAAGCTTATTTGGTGGCGGCGGGGTCGGGCAAGAGACCCAGTACTTC | CARSLFGGGGVGQETQYF
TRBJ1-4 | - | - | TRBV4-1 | TGCGCCAGCAGCCAACCCTACAGGGCGCGGTGGGGGAATGAAAAACTGTTTTTT | CASSQPYRARWGNEKLFF
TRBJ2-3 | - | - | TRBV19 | TGTGCCAGCCGCTGGGGCGGGGCTAGCACAGATACGCAGTATTTT | CASRWGGASTDTQYF
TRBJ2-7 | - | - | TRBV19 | TGTGCCAGTAGTCCTCCCGGGAAATCCTACGAGCAGTACTTC | CASSPPGKSYEQYF
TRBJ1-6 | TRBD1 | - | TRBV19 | TGTGCCAGTAGTATCAAGACAGGGCCAGACTCACCCCTCCACTTT | CASSIKTGPDSPLHF
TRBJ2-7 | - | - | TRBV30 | TGTGCCTGGAGTGCGGGGGCTGGGAGGGACGAGCAGTACTTC | CAWSAGAGRDEQYF
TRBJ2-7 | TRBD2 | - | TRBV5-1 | TGCGCCAGCAGCTTGCGCCTCACTAGCGGGGTAACCTACGAGCAGTACTTC | CASSLRLTSGVTYEQYF
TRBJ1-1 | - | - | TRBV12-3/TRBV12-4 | TGTGCCAGCAGGCGGGAACAGAACACTGAAGCTTTCTTT | CASRREQNTEAFF
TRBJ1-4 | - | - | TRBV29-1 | TGCAGCGTTGAGGGACACGGGGGCAGTGAAAAACTGTTTTTT | CSVEGHGGSEKLFF
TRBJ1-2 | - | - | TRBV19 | TGTGCCTCTTTCCGGGTTAACTATGGCTACACCTTC | CASFRVNYGYTF
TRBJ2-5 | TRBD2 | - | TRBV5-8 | TGTGCCAGCAGCCGAGGAGTAGCGGGGGGTCAAGAGACCCAGTACTTC | CASSRGVAGGQETQYF
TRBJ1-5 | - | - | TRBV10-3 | TGTGCCATCAGTTCCCAGGGGCCCCGCAGCAATCAGCCCCAGCATTTT | CAISSQGPRSNQPQHF
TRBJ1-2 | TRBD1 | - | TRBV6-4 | TGTGCCAGCAGTAAGGGACAGGGGGCGCGGTATGGCTACACCTTC | CASSKGQGARYGYTF
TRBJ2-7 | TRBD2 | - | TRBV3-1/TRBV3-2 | TGTGCCAGCAGCCAACAGCGGGGGGGCTACGAGCAGTACTTC | CASSQQRGGYEQYF
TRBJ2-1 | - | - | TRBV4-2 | TGTGCCAGCAGCCAAGAAATGACGGGTCAGGGGAATGAGCAGTTCTTC | CASSQEMTGQGNEQFF
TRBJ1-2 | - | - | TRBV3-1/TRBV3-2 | TGTGCCAGCAGCCATCCCACGCCGGGCAGTCTCTATGGCTACACCTTC | CASSHPTPGSLYGYTF
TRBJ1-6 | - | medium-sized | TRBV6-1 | TGTGCCAGCAGTGAAGCGCTGGACGGGAATTCACCCCTCCACTTT | CASSEALDGNSPLHF
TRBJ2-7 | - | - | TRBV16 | TGTGCCAGCAGCCCCCCCGGGAGCTCCTACGAGCAGTACTTC | CASSPPGSSYEQYF
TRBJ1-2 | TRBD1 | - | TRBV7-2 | TGTGCCAGCAGCTCCCAGACAGGGTTCTATGGCTACACCTTC | CASSSQTGFYGYTF
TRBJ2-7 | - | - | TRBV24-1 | TGTGCCACCAGTGATTCTTCCAAACCCTACGAGCAGTACTTC | CATSDSSKPYEQYF